This T cell receptor (beta chain) was recorded in a study of control samples from healthy donors and cancer patients. Repertoires were generated with immunoSEQ multiplex PCR, while TCRdb's copy carries only in-frame clones and drops some. The table lists approximately 140,000 clones, roughly 92% of them singletons. Trimming took 2 bases from V and 3 from J; bases not matched to a gene: 4. The germline gives CDR1 MDHEN, CDR2 SYDVKM. The CDR3 contains 15 residues. The sequence came from a man aged 25 to 40 in good health. The rearrangement links TRBV28 to TRBJ1-5, with 7 bases matching TRBD1. Sequencing was done on a sample of blood. The CDR3 here is CASSLPGQHNQPQHF. CDR3 coding DNA: TGTGCCAGCAGTTTACCGGGACAGCACAATCAGCCCCAGCATTTT.